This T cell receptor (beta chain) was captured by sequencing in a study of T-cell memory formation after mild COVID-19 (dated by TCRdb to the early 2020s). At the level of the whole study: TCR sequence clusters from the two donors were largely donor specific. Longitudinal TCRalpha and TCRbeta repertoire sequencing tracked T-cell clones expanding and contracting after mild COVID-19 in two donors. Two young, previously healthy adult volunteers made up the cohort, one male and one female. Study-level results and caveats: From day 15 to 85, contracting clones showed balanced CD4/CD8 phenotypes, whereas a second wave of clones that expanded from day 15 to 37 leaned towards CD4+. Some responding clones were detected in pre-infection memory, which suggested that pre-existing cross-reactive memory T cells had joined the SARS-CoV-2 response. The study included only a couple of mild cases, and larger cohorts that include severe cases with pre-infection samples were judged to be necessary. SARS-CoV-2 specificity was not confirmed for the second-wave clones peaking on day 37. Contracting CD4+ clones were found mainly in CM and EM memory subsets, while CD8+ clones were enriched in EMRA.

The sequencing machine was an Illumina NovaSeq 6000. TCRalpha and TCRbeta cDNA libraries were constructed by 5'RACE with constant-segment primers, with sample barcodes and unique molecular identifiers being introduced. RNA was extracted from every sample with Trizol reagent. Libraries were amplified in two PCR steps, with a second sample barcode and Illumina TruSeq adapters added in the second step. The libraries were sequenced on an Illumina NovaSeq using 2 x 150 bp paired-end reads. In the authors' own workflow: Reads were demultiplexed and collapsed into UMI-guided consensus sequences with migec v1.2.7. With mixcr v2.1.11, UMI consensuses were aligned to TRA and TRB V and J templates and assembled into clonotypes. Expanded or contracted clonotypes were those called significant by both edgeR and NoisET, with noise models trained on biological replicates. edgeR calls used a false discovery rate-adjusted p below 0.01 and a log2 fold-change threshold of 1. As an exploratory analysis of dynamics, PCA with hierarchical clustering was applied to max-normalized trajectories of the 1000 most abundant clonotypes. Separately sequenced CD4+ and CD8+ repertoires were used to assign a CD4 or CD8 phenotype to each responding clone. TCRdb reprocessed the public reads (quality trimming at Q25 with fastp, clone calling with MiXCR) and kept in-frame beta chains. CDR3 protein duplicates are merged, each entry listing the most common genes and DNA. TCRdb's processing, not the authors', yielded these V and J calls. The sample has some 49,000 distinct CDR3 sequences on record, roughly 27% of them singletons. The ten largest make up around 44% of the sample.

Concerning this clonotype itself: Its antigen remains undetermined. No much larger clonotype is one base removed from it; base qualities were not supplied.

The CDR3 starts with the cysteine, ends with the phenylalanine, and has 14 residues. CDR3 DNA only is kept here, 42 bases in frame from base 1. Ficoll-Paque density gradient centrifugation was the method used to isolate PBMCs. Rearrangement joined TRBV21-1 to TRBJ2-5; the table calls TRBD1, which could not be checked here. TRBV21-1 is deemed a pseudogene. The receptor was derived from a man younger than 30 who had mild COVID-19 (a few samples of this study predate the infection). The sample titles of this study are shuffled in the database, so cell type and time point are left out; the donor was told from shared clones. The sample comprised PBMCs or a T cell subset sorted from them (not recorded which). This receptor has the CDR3 CASSSAWGRETQYF. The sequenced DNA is TGTGCCAGCAGCTCCGCTTGGGGGAGAGAGACCCAGTATTTC.